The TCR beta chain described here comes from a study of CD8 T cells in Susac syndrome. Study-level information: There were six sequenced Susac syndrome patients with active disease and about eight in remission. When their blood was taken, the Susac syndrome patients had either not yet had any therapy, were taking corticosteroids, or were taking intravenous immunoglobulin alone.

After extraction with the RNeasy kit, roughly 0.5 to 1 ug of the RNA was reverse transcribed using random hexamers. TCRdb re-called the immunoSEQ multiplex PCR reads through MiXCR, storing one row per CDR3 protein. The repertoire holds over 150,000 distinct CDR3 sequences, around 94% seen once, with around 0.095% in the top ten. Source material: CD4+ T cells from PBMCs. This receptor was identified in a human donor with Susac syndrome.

Here the CDR3 DNA reads TGTGCCAGCAGTTTTGGTCGGAGCACTGAAGCTTTCTTT. This encodes CASSFGRSTEAFF. The J gene is TRBJ1-1, the V gene TRBV12-3 or TRBV12-4, with unresolved D. V lost 3 bases and J 4 bases, leaving 9 bases between the germline ends. CDR3 length: 13 amino acids.